This entry lists 8 T cell receptor beta chains sequenced from one sample in a study of CD8 T cells in cerebrospinal fluid in Alzheimer's disease. TCRdb processed the 10x single-cell sequencing reads again and assigns one entry to each CDR3 protein, with no DNA. The table lists about 1,500 distinct CDR3 sequences. Specimen: cerebrospinal fluid. The receptors shown here come from a human donor in good health.

Its frequency marks this clonotype as large. The V call is TRBV10-2, the J call TRBJ2-7; TCRdb indicates TRBD2, and absent DNA this call remains unverified. The CDR3 covers 17 residues. Germline V gene lookup returns CDR1 WSHSY and CDR2 SAAADI. This CDR3 is CASSESFVGGRTYEQYF.

Judged by frequency, this clonotype is medium-sized (0.01 to 0.1%). The chain recombines TRBV5-1 with TRBJ2-3; no DNA is available, so the TRBD2 call from TCRdb remains unchecked. Per the germline V gene, CDR1 is SGHRS and CDR2 is YFSETQ. CDR3 size: 15 residues. This chain's CDR3 is CASSLVASGTDTQYF.

This clonotype is labeled medium-sized based on frequency. The genes are TRBV6-5 and TRBJ2-3; TCRdb's D gene call, TRBD2, goes unchecked for lack of DNA. The CDR3 is 17 amino acids. The germline V gene has CDR1 MNHEY and CDR2 SVGAGI. CDR3 region: CASRSAIGAGGTDTQYF.

This clonotype is classed as medium-sized by frequency. This rearrangement joins TRBV28 to TRBJ2-3; TCRdb names TRBD2, which stays unverified in the absence of DNA. CDR1 is MDHEN and CDR2 is SYDVKM in the germline V gene. The CDR3 runs 15 residues. The CDR3 reads CASSPSGVPTDTQYF.

This clonotype counts as medium-sized by frequency. The chain employs TRBV5-1 and TRBJ2-4; absent DNA, TCRdb's TRBD2 call cannot be checked. Germline CDR1 and CDR2: SGHRS and YFSETQ. CDR3 length: 17 amino acids. CDR3 protein: CASSFGDQLLLQNIQYF.

This clonotype is labeled medium-sized based on frequency. This chain links TRBV20-1 with TRBJ2-1; the D call from TCRdb, TRBD1, cannot be confirmed without DNA. CDR3 length: 11 amino acids. Germline V lookup: CDR1 DFQATT, CDR2 SNEGSKA (reference sequence). The CDR3 loop is CSARGQGVQFF.

This clonotype counts as medium-sized by frequency. J is TRBJ2-7 and V is TRBV4-2; TCRdb selects TRBD1, and the lack of DNA leaves this call unchecked. This CDR3 spans 17 amino acids. Looked up from germline, CDR1 is LGHNA and CDR2 is YNFKEQ. The CDR3: CASSQDGTGLRRDEQYF.

This clonotype registers medium-sized by frequency. The chain recombines TRBV18 with TRBJ2-5; the TCRdb call, TRBD2, lacks DNA for checking. CDR1 KGHSH and CDR2 LQKENI come from the germline V gene. This CDR3 has 17 residues. This CDR3 is CASSPTSGGALQETQYF.